The next 10 T cell receptor beta chains were all read from a single sample in a study of cytomegalovirus exposure and HLA in healthy donors. PCR was performed using 60 Vbeta and 13 Jbeta primers. The repertoire was sequenced with immunoSEQ multiplex PCR; TCRdb's copy has only in-frame clones and lacks some. The sample records approximately 250,000 clones, just under 80% being singletons. The specimen sequenced was PBMCs. These receptors came from a boy aged 5-17 years in good health and CMV-seronegative.

This clone came up a few times. The chain has TRBV10-3 and TRBJ2-7; 9 positions agree with TRBD1. CDR1 is ENHRY, CDR2 SYGVKD, per germline. The CDR3 length is 13 residues. Losses at the gene ends were 9 bases for V and 5 bases for J; bases not matched to a gene: 8. This CDR3 is CAIAGTGSHEQYF. CDR3 DNA sequence: TGTGCCATTGCCGGGACAGGGTCTCACGAGCAGTACTTC.

With regard to this clone: The junction shows a germline mismatch at one end, possibly a read error. The rearrangement links TRBV6-1 to TRBJ1-2; no definite D call. Germline assignment: CDR1 MNHNS and CDR2 SASEGT. The CDR3 loop spans 15 amino acids. CDR3 in amino acids: CAGSRTLEESYGYTF. In nucleotides, the CDR3 is TGTGCCGGCAGCCGGACCCTGGAGGAGTCCTATGGCTACACCTTC.

This sequence joins TRBV6-5 and TRBJ2-5; 10 bases are a match to TRBD1. Gene TRBJ2-7 matches the end of the DNA better, so the J call may be wrong. CDR3 length equals 14 residues. Germline-derived CDR1 and CDR2 are MNHEY and SVGAGI. As DNA, the CDR3 is TGTGCCAGCAGTCCGCGGGACAGGGGCTACGAGCAGTACTTC. Translated, it gives CASSPRDRGYEQYF.

The chain employs TRBV18 and TRBJ2-1; 8 positions agree with TRBD1. Germline V lookup: CDR1 KGHSH, CDR2 LQKENI. V lost 2 bases and J lost 9; bases outside the gene matches: 9. The CDR3 is 15 amino acids. This CDR3 reads CASSPTGRGQGEQFF. CDR3 nucleotides: TGTGCCAGCTCACCAACGGGCAGGGGGCAGGGTGAGCAGTTCTTC.

The chain combines TRBV5-1 with TRBJ2-5; 8 nucleotides agree with TRBD1. From germline, CDR1 is SGHRS and CDR2 YFSETQ. Trimming cost V 2 bases and J 4 bases; bases outside gene matches: 7. The CDR3 is 15 residues long. CDR3 in DNA: TGCGCCAGCAGCTTCCAGGGGGCTAGGGGAGAGACCCAGTACTTC. Its protein is CASSFQGARGETQYF.

The V gene is TRBV5-1, the J gene TRBJ1-3, with TRBD1 matching 8 bases. J gave up 0 bases and V 0 bases, and 5 bases lay outside the gene matches. Germline CDR1 is SGHRS and CDR2 is YFSETQ. The CDR3 sequence is 17 residues long. CDR3 sequence: CASSLGDRFPSGNTIYF. CDR3 DNA sequence: TGCGCCAGCAGCTTGGGGGACAGGTTCCCCTCTGGAAACACCATATATTTT.

This clone was seen only a few times. The CDR3 loop reads CASSPDGGAYSNQPQHF. CDR3 DNA sequence: TGTGCCAGCAGCCCCGATGGCGGGGCCTATAGCAATCAGCCCCAGCATTTT. The rearrangement uses TRBV9 and TRBJ1-5, with D possibly TRBD1 on 5 matching bases. The CDR3 loop spans 17 amino acids. Trimming took 4 bases from V and 0 from J, leaving 17 bases between them. Germline CDR1 reads SGDLS; CDR2 reads YYNGEE.

V usage is TRBV4-1 and J usage is TRBJ1-5; a possible D gene is TRBD1 (6 bases). Germline-derived CDR1 and CDR2 are MGHRA and YSYEKL. The germline V and J ends were trimmed by 4 bases and 5 bases, with 15 bases remaining between them. This CDR3 is 15 amino acids long. Here the CDR3 reads CASSPIGPGDQPQHF. The CDR3 DNA reads as TGCGCCAGCAGCCCGATCGGGCCAGGGGATCAGCCCCAGCATTTT.

This clone was counted a single time. The rearrangement joins TRBV11-3 to TRBJ1-3, with D uncertain. The length of the CDR3 is 13 residues. With 5 bases removed from V and 0 bases from J, the gap between germline ends came to 5 bases. The germline V gene encodes CDR1 SGHNT and CDR2 YENEEA. The CDR3 DNA follows: TGTGCCAGCAGCGCGATCTCTGGAAACACCATATATTTT. It yields the protein CASSAISGNTIYF.

V gene TRBV30 combines with J gene TRBJ1-6; tentative D call: TRBD1 (5 bases). CDR1 is GTSNPN, CDR2 SVGIG, per germline (reference sequence). The CDR3 length is 15 residues. V was cut by 3 bases and J by 9 bases, with 18 bases left in between. The CDR3 loop is CAWSALVGQGSPLHF. The CDR3 DNA reads as TGTGCCTGGAGCGCCCTCGTGGGGCAGGGTTCACCCCTCCACTTT.